These 2 T cell receptor beta chains were all obtained from the same sample, sequenced in a study of T cell responses to AZD1222 COVID-19 vaccine. Assay: immunoSEQ multiplex PCR; the TCRdb copy retains only in-frame clones and omits some. Among about 120,000 clones listed, 90% were seen once. Sequences were derived from peripheral blood, sampled 28 days after the second dose of the MenACWY control vaccine. The origin of the receptors is an adult who received the MenACWY meningococcal vaccine as a control.

This clone is a singleton in its sample. The chain joins TRBV28 to TRBJ1-1; D call uncertain. The CDR3 covers 11 residues. V dropped 6 bases and J dropped 6 bases, with 8 bases sitting between them. Per the germline V gene, CDR1 is MDHEN and CDR2 is SYDVKM. In DNA, the CDR3 is TGTGCCAGCAGGGTATGGTCTGAAGCTTTCTTT. As protein: CASRVWSEAFF.

The J gene is TRBJ1-3, the V gene TRBV7-9; D unresolved. The CDR3 extends over 15 amino acids. Germline lookup yields CDR1 SEHNR and CDR2 FQNEAQ (reference sequence). V was pared by 5 bases and J by 2 bases, with 13 bases between. The DNA of the CDR3 is TGTGCCAGCAGCGTACGGAGCGCCGCTGGAAACACCATATATTTT. The encoded protein is CASSVRSAAGNTIYF.